These 28 T cell receptor beta chains originate from one sample sequenced in a study of cytomegalovirus exposure and HLA in healthy donors. 13 Jbeta primers and 60 Vbeta primers were used for the PCR. The method was immunoSEQ multiplex PCR; TCRdb's version includes in-frame clones alone and lacks a portion of them. The sample yields about 93,000 clones, around 80% seen once. Sequencing was done on a sample of PBMCs. The receptors were gathered from a man aged 25-45 years in good health and CMV-seronegative.

J is TRBJ2-5 and V is TRBV7-2; 8 bases are shared with TRBD1. Trimming cost V 3 bases and J 5 bases; bases outside gene matches: 5. The CDR3 length is 14 residues. Germline lookup yields CDR1 SGHTA and CDR2 FQGNSA. CDR3 DNA sequence: TGTGCCAGCAGCTTTATGACAGGGGTGGAGACCCAGTACTTC. Its translation: CASSFMTGVETQYF.

In this sample, this clone turned up a few times. The genes are TRBV11-2 and TRBJ2-7; D is undetermined. CDR3 size: 13 residues. Germline-derived CDR1 and CDR2 are SGHAT and FQNNGV. Trimming pared 5 bases from V and 3 bases from J, leaving 11 bases between. CDR3 bases: TGTGCCAGCAGCCCAAGGAGCAACTACGAGCAGTACTTC. Residues: CASSPRSNYEQYF.

This clone was detected only once. The chain couples TRBV7-3 to TRBJ1-1; the D is unclear. Looked up from germline, CDR1 is SGHTA and CDR2 is FQGTGA. Trimming cost V 1 base and J 7 bases, with 16 bases left between them. This CDR3 comprises 15 residues. The CDR3, as DNA: TGTGCCAGCAGCTTAATCGCGGATCCGACGGTTGAAGCTTTCTTT. Residues: CASSLIADPTVEAFF.

This chain uses TRBV28 with TRBJ2-7; TRBD1 might be the D (7 bases). The CDR3 loop spans 15 amino acids. Germline V gene data show CDR1 as MDHEN and CDR2 as SYDVKM. The V end lost 4 bases, the J end lost 7 bases, and 20 bases lay between the germline ends. CDR3 DNA sequence: TGTGCCAGCAGTTCCGGTGGAGGGGGCGCCTCGGAGCAGTACTTC. Translated: CASSSGGGGASEQYF.

This clone occurred a few times. V usage is TRBV7-9 and J usage is TRBJ1-1; a possible D gene is TRBD1 (5 bases). Germline assignment: CDR1 SEHNR and CDR2 FQNEAQ (reference sequence). This CDR3 spans 14 amino acids. Trimming removed 5 bases from V and 5 bases from J, with 15 bases in between. CDR3 nucleotides: TGTGCCAGCAGCCCAAGGGGCGGGAGGACTGAAGCTTTCTTT. It encodes CASSPRGGRTEAFF.

The chain links TRBV30 to TRBJ1-2, with 7 positions matching TRBD1. CDR3 length equals 13 residues. Unmatched junction bases numbered 5, after V lost 1 base and J lost 6 bases. The germline gives CDR1 GTSNPN, CDR2 SVGIG (reference sequence). Here the CDR3 DNA reads TGTGCCTGGAGTGGGGACAGCAACAATGGCTACACCTTC. As protein: CAWSGDSNNGYTF. Variable domain in full (rest from reference TRBV30 and TRBJ1-2): SQTIHQWPATLVQPVGSPLSLECTVEGTSNPNLYWYRQAAGRGLQLLFYSVGIGQISSEVPQNLSASRPQDRQFILSSKKLLLSDSGFYLCAWSGDSNNGYTFGSGTRLTVV.

The CDR3 coding sequence is TGTGCCAGCAGCCCAACAGGATTACCGGGCAATCAGCCCCAGCATTTT. Translation gives CASSPTGLPGNQPQHF. This sequence joins TRBV11-2 and TRBJ1-5; tentatively, D is TRBD1 (5 bases). The V end lost 5 bases, the J end lost 2 bases, and 16 bases lay between the germline ends. Germline lookup yields CDR1 SGHAT and CDR2 FQNNGV. The CDR3 is 16 residues long.

This sequence joins TRBV5-1 and TRBJ1-2; 7 bases agree with TRBD1. Losses at the gene ends were 6 bases for V and 5 bases for J; bases not matched to a gene: 7. CDR1 is SGHRS and CDR2 is YFSETQ in the germline V gene. The CDR3 is 13 residues long. CDR3 protein: CASNRQGEYGYTF. CDR3 in DNA: TGCGCCAGCAACCGACAGGGCGAGTATGGCTACACCTTC.

This CDR3 is CASSIQVITGELFF. The CDR3 DNA is TGTGCCAGCAGCATCCAGGTTATCACCGGGGAGCTGTTTTTT. V and J are TRBV11-2 and TRBJ2-2; D is undetermined. Between the trimmed V and J ends, which lost 5 bases and 4 bases, there was a span of 11 bases. The CDR3 has 14 residues. Germline CDR1 is SGHAT and CDR2 is FQNNGV.

The gene calls are TRBV30 and TRBJ2-1; unclear D gene. Germline-derived CDR1 and CDR2 are GTSNPN and SVGIG (reference sequence). CDR3 length equals 13 residues. CDR3 in DNA: TGTGCAGGAGACCTGAGCTCCTACAATGAGCAGTTCTTC. This codes for CAGDLSSYNEQFF.

This sequence joins TRBV7-3 and TRBJ1-1; D is possibly TRBD1 (5 bases). Germline loops: CDR1 SGHTA, CDR2 FQGTGA. The V and J ends lost 5 bases and 1 base respectively, with 11 bases between them. The CDR3 has 14 residues. CDR3 nucleotides: TGTGCCAGCAGCCCAAACCAGGGGAACACTGAAGCTTTCTTT. Its translation is CASSPNQGNTEAFF. Full variable domain (rest looked up from reference TRBV7-3 and TRBJ1-1): GAGVSQTPSNKVTEKGKYVELRCDPISGHTALYWYRQSLGQGPEFLIYFQGTGAADDSGLPNDRFFAVRPEGSVSTLKIQRTERGDSAVYLCASSPNQGNTEAFFGQGTRLTVV.

The chain couples TRBV28 to TRBJ1-4; perhaps TRBD1 as D (6 bases). Per germline, CDR1 MDHEN and CDR2 SYDVKM. There are 17 residues in the CDR3. With 3 bases removed from V and 7 bases from J, the gap between germline ends came to 21 bases. The CDR3, as DNA: TGTGCCAGCAGTTTCAAAGGAACCGGGGGGCGAGGTGAAAAACTGTTTTTT. Its translation: CASSFKGTGGRGEKLFF.

This chain uses TRBV7-9 with TRBJ1-2; TRBD1 matches 7 bases. Germline loops: CDR1 SEHNR, CDR2 FQNEAQ (reference sequence). CDR3 length equals 15 residues. Trimming removed 1 base from V and 0 bases from J; junction bases left unmatched: 2. The CDR3 here is CASSLEGAPNYGYTF. The CDR3 bases are TGTGCCAGCAGCTTAGAGGGGGCCCCTAACTATGGCTACACCTTC.

The CDR3 loop reads CASSLARGFTGELFF. In DNA, the CDR3 is TGCGCCAGCAGCTTGGCCAGGGGGTTCACCGGGGAGCTGTTTTTT. The genes are TRBV5-1 and TRBJ2-2, with TRBD1 identical over 7 bases. CDR3 length: 15 residues. Germline V gene sequence: CDR1 SGHRS, CDR2 YFSETQ. The V gene end was trimmed by 0 bases and the J gene end by 4 bases; junction bases not matched to a gene: 3.

The genes are TRBV5-4 and TRBJ2-7; TRBD2 agrees at 11 bases. Per the germline V gene, CDR1 is SGHNT and CDR2 is YYREEE (reference sequence). The CDR3 consists of 16 residues. V lost 4 bases and J lost 3; bases outside the gene matches: 9. As DNA, the CDR3 is TGTGCCAGCAGCCTGGGCACTAGCGGGAGAGTCTACGAGCAGTACTTC. This codes for CASSLGTSGRVYEQYF.

Notes on this clone: The same CDR3 can be traced to other DNA sequences in this sample. This chain connects TRBV10-1 to TRBJ1-2, with 8 nucleotides matching TRBD1. Per the germline V gene, CDR1 is WNHNN and CDR2 is SYGVQD (reference sequence). The CDR3 contains 13 residues. After removal of 2 bases from V and 4 bases from J, the junction contained 0 bases not matched to a gene. CDR3 coding DNA: TGCGCCAGCAGTGAGACAGGGGGCTATGGCTACACCTTC. Translating it yields CASSETGGYGYTF.

This rearrangement joins TRBV15 to TRBJ2-5; perhaps TRBD1 as D (5 bases). CDR3 length: 14 residues. Germline V CDR1 and CDR2: LNHNV, YYDKDF (reference sequence). V lost 0 bases, J lost 6 bases, and 11 bases lay in between. The CDR3 DNA reads TGTGCCACCAGCAGAGAACTGCAGGGTCAGACCCAGTACTTC. Amino acid sequence: CATSRELQGQTQYF. The complete variable domain, with remaining parts taken from reference TRBV15 and TRBJ2-5, reads DAMVIQNPRYQVTQFGKPVTLSCSQTLNHNVMYWYQQKSSQAPKLLFHYYDKDFNNEADTPDNFQSRRPNTSFCFLDIRSPGLGDTAMYLCATSRELQGQTQYFGPGTRLLVL.

J is TRBJ2-7 and V is TRBV10-2; TRBD1 might be the D (5 bases). The CDR3 totals 12 residues. Germline values: CDR1 WSHSY, CDR2 SAAADI. V was trimmed by 4 bases and J by 4 bases, leaving 8 bases between them. The CDR3 loop is CASSAQGYEQYF. Written as DNA, the CDR3 is TGCGCCAGCAGTGCTCAGGGATACGAGCAGTACTTC.

The genes are TRBV11-2 and TRBJ2-7; 7 nucleotides agree with TRBD2. CDR1 SGHAT and CDR2 FQNNGV come from the germline V gene. This CDR3 has 17 residues. V dropped 0 bases and J dropped 7; count of bases not matched to a gene: 15. CDR3 coding DNA: TGTGCCAGCAGCTTAGACGGGACTAACCCTCTCGTGATGGAGCAGTACTTC. Translation: CASSLDGTNPLVMEQYF.

The CDR3 spells CAWSLTSKGSEQFF. The CDR3 nucleotides read TGTGCCTGGAGTTTGACTAGTAAGGGGAGTGAGCAGTTCTTC. The J gene is TRBJ2-1, the V gene TRBV30; possibly TRBD2 for D (6 bases). The V gene's germline CDR1 is GTSNPN and CDR2 SVGIG (reference sequence). The ends were cut back, 2 bases at V and 9 bases at J, with 17 bases in the middle. This CDR3 has 14 amino acids.

The rearrangement joins TRBV28 to TRBJ2-7; D possibly corresponds to TRBD1 (5 bases). The germline V gene has CDR1 MDHEN and CDR2 SYDVKM. CDR3 length: 13 residues. The V and J ends lost 1 base and 2 bases respectively, with 6 bases between them. CDR3 nucleotides: TGTGCCAGCAGTTTATCAGGGCCCTACGAGCAGTACTTC. This translates into CASSLSGPYEQYF.

This rearrangement joins TRBV4-1 to TRBJ2-3; 11 bases are a match to TRBD2. CDR3 length: 15 amino acids. Germline trimming cut 5 bases from V and 4 bases from J; bases unmatched to any gene: 5. Germline V gives CDR1 MGHRA, CDR2 YSYEKL. The CDR3 coding sequence is TGCGCCAGCAGCAAGGCTAGCGGGAGGTCAGATACGCAGTATTTT. Amino acid sequence: CASSKASGRSDTQYF.

In nucleotides, the CDR3 is TGTGCCACTTCTCCCGACACGGCCTACGAGCAGTACTTC. The encoded protein is CATSPDTAYEQYF. This chain uses TRBV15 with TRBJ2-7; D gene unclear. This CDR3 contains 13 residues. V was pared by 9 bases and J by 2 bases, with 14 bases between. CDR1 and CDR2 from the germline V gene are LNHNV and YYDKDF (reference sequence).

The CDR3 nucleotides are TGCGCCAGCAGCCCAACAGGGGCTCTTGAAAAACTGTTTTTT. Its protein is CASSPTGALEKLFF. This chain connects TRBV5-1 to TRBJ1-4; 7 bases match TRBD1. Per the germline V gene, CDR1 is SGHRS and CDR2 is YFSETQ. V dropped 4 bases and J dropped 7; count of bases not matched to a gene: 7. There are 14 residues in the CDR3.

The V gene is TRBV5-6, the J gene TRBJ2-5, with D maybe TRBD2 (7 bases). In germline, CDR1 is SGHDT, CDR2 YYEEEE. Trimming took off 4 bases at V and 11 bases at J, with 21 bases between the two ends. The length of the CDR3 is 14 residues. Here the CDR3 reads CASSLPGRGEEQYF. The CDR3 DNA reads as TGTGCCAGCAGCCTCCCAGGGAGGGGGGAAGAGCAGTACTTC.

The chain links TRBV2 to TRBJ1-4; 9 bases line up with TRBD1. CDR1 and CDR2 from the germline V gene are SNHLY and FYNNEI. CDR3 length equals 15 residues. V shed 6 bases, J shed 9 bases, and the junction held 11 bases outside the gene matches. CDR3 region: CASRDHRDRAKKLFF. The CDR3 DNA is TGTGCCAGCAGGGACCACCGGGACAGGGCCAAAAAACTGTTTTTT.

The rearrangement uses TRBV25-1 and TRBJ2-7; 14 bases are shared with TRBD2. From germline, CDR1 is MGHDK and CDR2 SYGVNS. The junction had 9 bases not matched to a gene; V was cut back by 5 bases and J by 0 bases. The CDR3 runs 18 residues. The CDR3 sequence: CASSRTTSGGVSSYEQYF. The CDR3, as DNA: TGTGCCAGCAGTCGGACGACTAGCGGGGGGGTAAGCTCCTACGAGCAGTACTTC.

V and J are TRBV6-5 and TRBJ2-1; 7 bases match TRBD1. V lost 3 bases to trimming and J lost 3 bases; unmatched junction nucleotides: 5. The germline CDR1 and CDR2 sequences are MNHEY and SVGAGI. The CDR3 runs 15 residues. The chain's CDR3 is CASSYGQDRYNEQFF. CDR3 nucleotide sequence: TGTGCCAGCAGTTATGGACAGGACCGCTACAATGAGCAGTTCTTC.